These 31 T cell receptor beta chains originate from one sample sequenced in a study of Tregs in tolerant kidney transplant recipients (dated by TCRdb to between 2018 and 2020). The library was generated by the immunoSEQ multiplex PCR assay. Here the immuneACCESS table is served through TCRdb, limited to in-frame sequences with V and J called. Missing clones are a known gap in these copies; in checked studies unresolved V genes cover under half, and the rest lacks a known reason. This sample lists around 120,000 clones; 92% were detected once. Approximately 0.54% of the sample belongs to the ten largest clones. Sequences were obtained from CD4+ T cells from blood. The origin of the receptors is a human donor in good health.

This rearrangement joins TRBV18 to TRBJ1-2; D is perhaps TRBD1 (5 bases). The CDR3 runs 13 residues. The germline V gene has CDR1 KGHSH and CDR2 LQKENI. Trimming cost V 3 bases and J 3 bases, with 8 bases left between them. CDR3 residues: CASSPEQDYGYTF. CDR3 bases: TGTGCCAGCTCACCTGAACAGGACTATGGCTACACCTTC.

This chain joins TRBV4-2 and TRBJ2-3; TRBD2 aligns across 9 bases. CDR3 length equals 17 residues. The J segment lost 2 bases and the V segment lost 4 bases, leaving 10 bases of the junction unmatched. Germline CDR1 reads LGHNA; CDR2 reads YNFKEQ. CDR3 coding DNA: TGTGCCAGCAGCCGTGGTCTGGGCGGGGGGGTCACAGATACGCAGTATTTT. Translation gives CASSRGLGGGVTDTQYF.

The J gene is TRBJ2-2, the V gene TRBV2; D might be TRBD1 (6 bases). The CDR3 totals 15 residues. With 7 bases removed from V and 4 bases from J, the gap between germline ends came to 16 bases. Germline CDR1 SNHLY, CDR2 FYNNEI. CDR3 amino acids: CASTKQGGSTGELFF. The CDR3, as DNA: TGTGCCAGCACTAAGCAAGGGGGAAGCACCGGGGAGCTGTTTTTT. The full variable domain, in which reference TRBV2 and TRBJ2-2 provide the parts outside the CDR3, is EPEVTQTPSHQVTQMGQEVILRCVPISNHLYFYWYRQILGQKVEFLVSFYNNEISEKSEIFDDQFSVERPDGSNFTLKIRSTKLEDSAMYFCASTKQGGSTGELFFGEGSRLTVL.

V usage is TRBV15 and J usage is TRBJ1-2, with D perhaps matching TRBD1 (6 bases). Germline V gives CDR1 LNHNV, CDR2 YYDKDF (reference sequence). This CDR3 contains 16 residues. The germline V and J ends were trimmed by 0 bases and 4 bases, with 15 bases remaining between them. Here the CDR3 reads CATSRDRGNGFYGYTF. CDR3 in DNA: TGTGCCACCAGCAGAGACAGGGGAAATGGGTTCTATGGCTACACCTTC.

The sample holds one count of this clone. The chain recombines TRBV18 with TRBJ2-2; perhaps TRBD1 as D (6 bases). Trimming removed 5 bases from V and 2 bases from J, with 9 bases in between. The CDR3 is 14 residues long. In germline, CDR1 is KGHSH, CDR2 LQKENI. The DNA of the CDR3 is TGTGCCAGCTCATTGGACAGCAACACCGGGGAGCTGTTTTTT. Protein product: CASSLDSNTGELFF.

The rearrangement uses TRBV7-8 and TRBJ2-5, with D possibly matching TRBD2 (5 bases). Per germline, CDR1 SGHVS and CDR2 FQNEAQ. The CDR3 has 16 amino acids. The V gene lost 3 bases and the J gene lost 1 base, with 15 bases spanning the gap. The DNA of the CDR3 is TGTGCCAGCAGCTTTCCCCGGGGAGACTTCCAAGAGACCCAGTACTTC. It encodes CASSFPRGDFQETQYF. The variable domain in full, with the rest retrieved from reference TRBV7-8 and TRBJ2-5, is GAGVSQSPRYKVAKRGQDVALRCDPISGHVSLFWYQQALGQGPEFLTYFQNEAQLDKSGLPSDRFFAERPEGSVSTLKIQRTQQEDSAVYLCASSFPRGDFQETQYFGPGTRLLVL.

In this sample, this clone turned up once. The rearrangement uses TRBV2 and TRBJ2-3; TRBD2 agrees at 8 bases. V was pared by 6 bases and J by 8 bases, with 10 bases of the junction left unmatched. This CDR3 is built from 14 residues. Germline V gene lookup returns CDR1 SNHLY and CDR2 FYNNEI. CDR3: CASSTSGDQGTQYF. Here the CDR3 DNA reads TGTGCCAGCAGCACTAGCGGCGATCAGGGTACGCAGTATTTT.

V gene TRBV10-3 combines with J gene TRBJ1-6; 10 bases fit TRBD1. Trimming took 2 bases from V and 10 from J; bases not matched to a gene: 2. This CDR3 has 14 amino acids. CDR1 and CDR2 from the germline V gene are ENHRY and SYGVKD. The CDR3 nucleotides read TGTGCCATCAGTGAGGGACAGGGGGAATCACCCCTCCACTTT. Translation: CAISEGQGESPLHF.

DNA of the CDR3: TGTGCCAGCTCACCACGCGATACGCAGTATTTT. This translates into CASSPRDTQYF. This chain connects TRBV18 to TRBJ2-3; D unclear. CDR3 length equals 11 residues. V was cut by 1 base and J by 6 bases, with 2 bases left in between. CDR1 and CDR2 (germline): KGHSH, LQKENI.

V usage is TRBV5-4 and J usage is TRBJ2-7; D call uncertain. V lost 0 bases and J 0 bases, leaving 10 bases between the germline ends. CDR1 SGHNT and CDR2 YYREEE come from the germline V gene (reference sequence). This CDR3 region has 15 residues. This chain's CDR3 is CASSLASRSSYEQYF. CDR3 sequence (DNA): TGTGCCAGCAGCTTGGCATCGAGGAGCTCCTACGAGCAGTACTTC.

J is TRBJ2-7 and V is TRBV23-1; possible D gene TRBD1, 5 bases. TRBV23-1 is sorted into the ORF group, with uncertain function. Between the trimmed V and J ends, which lost 2 bases and 3 bases, there was a span of 20 bases. The CDR3 covers 17 residues. The CDR3 protein is CASSQTPVFRQIYEQYF. The CDR3 nucleotides read TGCGCCAGCAGTCAAACGCCCGTTTTCCGACAGATCTACGAGCAGTACTTC.

This clone was observed a single time. The chain links TRBV18 to TRBJ1-1; D is uncertain. CDR1 and CDR2 from the germline V gene are KGHSH and LQKENI. Trimming left V 2 bases short and J 6 bases short, with 10 bases between. CDR3 length: 13 residues. CDR3 in DNA: TGTGCCAGCTCACCAGCACCCAAGGCTGAAGCTTTCTTT. Its protein is CASSPAPKAEAFF.

CDR3 nucleotide sequence: TGTGCCAGCAGTGCGCTTCAGGGGAAGTATGGCTACACCTTC. Its protein is CASSALQGKYGYTF. The chain has TRBV6-5 and TRBJ1-2; D possibly corresponds to TRBD1 (6 bases). V gave up 5 bases and J gave up 5 bases, with 15 bases separating them. CDR1 is MNHEY and CDR2 is SVGAGI in the germline V gene. There are 14 residues in the CDR3.

The chain recombines TRBV2 with TRBJ1-4, with TRBD1 identical over 9 bases. Trimming cost V 8 bases and J 4 bases; bases outside gene matches: 2. The CDR3 sequence is 13 residues long. Germline V gives CDR1 SNHLY, CDR2 FYNNEI. DNA for the CDR3: TGTGCCAGCGGGGGACAGGGTAATGAAAAACTGTTTTTT. Translated, it gives CASGGQGNEKLFF.

The gene calls are TRBV4-2 and TRBJ1-5; 7 bases align to TRBD1. This CDR3 has 14 residues. Germline CDR1 reads LGHNA; CDR2 reads YNFKEQ. Trimming cost V 4 bases and J 2 bases; bases outside gene matches: 2. This chain's CDR3 is CASSRDRGNQPQHF. As DNA, the CDR3 is TGTGCCAGCAGCCGTGACAGGGGCAATCAGCCCCAGCATTTT.

CDR3 in DNA: TGTGCCAGCAGTTACCTCCGGGGACAGGGGGCGGAAAAACTGTTTTTT. Amino acids: CASSYLRGQGAEKLFF. This chain joins TRBV6-5 and TRBJ1-4; 12 bases map to TRBD1. The germline CDR1 and CDR2 sequences are MNHEY and SVGAGI. The J segment lost 8 bases and the V segment lost 2 bases, leaving 6 bases of the junction unmatched. CDR3 length: 16 residues.

The V gene is TRBV11-2, the J gene TRBJ2-7; D remains unclear. The CDR3 spans 15 residues. Germline values: CDR1 SGHAT, CDR2 FQNNGV. The ends were cut back, 1 base at V and 0 bases at J, with 10 bases in the middle. Here the CDR3 reads CASSLGVRSSYEQYF. The CDR3 coding sequence is TGTGCCAGCAGCTTAGGAGTCAGGAGCTCCTACGAGCAGTACTTC.

The V and J genes are TRBV6-5 and TRBJ1-1; TRBD1 might be the D (6 bases). The V end lost 0 bases, the J end lost 8 bases, and 13 bases lay between the germline ends. CDR1 is MNHEY, CDR2 SVGAGI, per germline. This CDR3 region has 14 residues. CDR3 sequence: CASSYSETGTEAFF. The DNA of the CDR3 is TGTGCCAGCAGTTACTCTGAAACAGGGACGGAAGCTTTCTTT.

This clone occurred once. The CDR3 reads CASGASNTGELFF. The CDR3 nucleotides are TGTGCTAGCGGGGCTAGTAACACCGGGGAGCTGTTTTTT. V is TRBV7-7 and J is TRBJ2-2; 8 bases map to TRBD2. The germline CDR1 and CDR2 sequences are SSHAT and FNYEAQ (reference sequence). The CDR3 contains 13 residues.

The chain is built from TRBV9 and TRBJ1-1; D uncertain. The CDR3 sequence is 15 residues long. Trimming left V 0 bases short and J 4 bases short, with 13 bases between. The V gene's germline CDR1 is SGDLS and CDR2 YYNGEE. CDR3 in DNA: TGTGCCAGCAGCGTAGGACGGATTGAAACCACTGAAGCTTTCTTT. It translates to CASSVGRIETTEAFF.

The V call is TRBV30, the J call TRBJ1-3; no definite D call. Germline V CDR1 and CDR2: GTSNPN, SVGIG (reference sequence). The CDR3 sequence is 13 residues long. The V end was cut by 1 base, the J end by 1 base, with 5 bases between. CDR3 sequence reads: CAWSGQSGNTIYF. In nucleotides, the CDR3 is TGTGCCTGGAGTGGCCAATCTGGAAACACCATATATTTT.

The chain carries TRBV7-9 and TRBJ2-7; D gene unclear. CDR1 SEHNR and CDR2 FQNEAQ come from the germline V gene (reference sequence). CDR3 length: 13 residues. Trimming removed 3 bases from V and 6 bases from J, with 12 bases in between. CDR3 DNA sequence: TGTGCCAGCAGCTTTACGGCAATAGGCGAGCAGTACTTC. It specifies CASSFTAIGEQYF.

This chain connects TRBV6-5 to TRBJ1-3; D is unclear. This CDR3 is built from 14 residues. Per germline, CDR1 MNHEY and CDR2 SVGAGI. With 6 bases removed from V and 0 bases from J, the gap between germline ends came to 9 bases. The CDR3 nucleotides read TGTGCCAGCAGACCCGGTGTCTCTGGAAACACCATATATTTT. This sequence encodes CASRPGVSGNTIYF.

The chain carries TRBV9 and TRBJ2-7; the D is unclear. CDR1 and CDR2 from the germline V gene are SGDLS and YYNGEE. Trimming removed 0 bases from V and 0 bases from J, with 7 bases in between. The CDR3 contains 14 residues. The CDR3 protein is CASSVARSSYEQYF. Written as DNA, the CDR3 is TGTGCCAGCAGCGTAGCCCGAAGCTCCTACGAGCAGTACTTC.

The chain recombines TRBV27 with TRBJ2-1; TRBD1 is a possible D gene (6 bases). V dropped 6 bases and J dropped 6 bases, with 27 bases sitting between them. The CDR3 length is 18 residues. The germline gives CDR1 MNHEY, CDR2 SMNVEV (reference sequence). Written as DNA, the CDR3 is TGTGCCAGCAGCGTACCCAGGGGCCATCCCGATTCACGCAATGAGCAGTTCTTC. Residues: CASSVPRGHPDSRNEQFF.

As for this clone: Other nucleotide sequences in the sample specify the same CDR3. The rearrangement uses TRBV20-1 and TRBJ2-7; D remains unclear. The CDR3 sequence is 11 residues long. Trimming shortened V by 3 bases and J by 3 bases, and 6 bases separated the two germline ends. Per germline, CDR1 DFQATT and CDR2 SNEGSKA (reference sequence). CDR3 region: CSASPNYEQYF. The CDR3 DNA reads TGCAGTGCTAGCCCGAACTACGAGCAGTACTTC.

This chain connects TRBV5-4 to TRBJ2-7; D uncertain. The V gene's germline CDR1 is SGHNT and CDR2 YYREEE (reference sequence). The ends were cut back, 0 bases at V and 2 bases at J, with 12 bases in the middle. CDR3 size: 15 residues. CDR3 sequence (DNA): TGTGCCAGCAGCTTGGATCCCGGCGCTGCCTACGAGCAGTACTTC. Translated: CASSLDPGAAYEQYF.

This clone showed up just once. The V call is TRBV4-1, the J call TRBJ2-7; D not resolved. This CDR3 contains 12 residues. CDR1 and CDR2 (germline): MGHRA, YSYEKL. Trimming shortened V by 6 bases and J by 5 bases, and 11 bases separated the two germline ends. The CDR3 here is CASRTPGDEQYF. In nucleotides, the CDR3 is TGCGCCAGCAGGACACCAGGAGACGAGCAGTACTTC.

This clone showed up just a few times. This chain links TRBV9 with TRBJ2-6; D is undetermined. The CDR3 totals 14 residues. Trimming left V 4 bases short and J 0 bases short, with 5 bases between. Germline CDR1 and CDR2: SGDLS and YYNGEE. The CDR3, as DNA: TGTGCCAGCAGCCGCGTCTCTGGGGCCAACGTCCTGACTTTC. This codes for CASSRVSGANVLTF.

In its sample, this clone was seen once. This chain joins TRBV6-1 and TRBJ2-2; TRBD1 or TRBD2 may be the D gene (5 bases each). CDR1 and CDR2 from the germline V gene are MNHNS and SASEGT. CDR3 length: 14 residues. Trimming removed 6 bases at V and 3 bases at J, with 11 bases between. CDR3 protein: CASRESGHTGELFF. The CDR3 DNA reads TGTGCCAGCAGGGAATCGGGGCACACCGGGGAGCTGTTTTTT.

This clone was seen once. This rearrangement joins TRBV4-2 to TRBJ2-3; possible D gene TRBD1, 7 bases. The CDR3 runs 15 residues. The V end lost 1 base, the J end lost 2 bases, and 10 bases lay between the germline ends. Germline V gene lookup returns CDR1 LGHNA and CDR2 YNFKEQ. The CDR3 protein is CASSQGGTVTDTQYF. The CDR3 nucleotides are TGTGCCAGCAGCCAAGGCGGGACAGTCACAGATACGCAGTATTTT.